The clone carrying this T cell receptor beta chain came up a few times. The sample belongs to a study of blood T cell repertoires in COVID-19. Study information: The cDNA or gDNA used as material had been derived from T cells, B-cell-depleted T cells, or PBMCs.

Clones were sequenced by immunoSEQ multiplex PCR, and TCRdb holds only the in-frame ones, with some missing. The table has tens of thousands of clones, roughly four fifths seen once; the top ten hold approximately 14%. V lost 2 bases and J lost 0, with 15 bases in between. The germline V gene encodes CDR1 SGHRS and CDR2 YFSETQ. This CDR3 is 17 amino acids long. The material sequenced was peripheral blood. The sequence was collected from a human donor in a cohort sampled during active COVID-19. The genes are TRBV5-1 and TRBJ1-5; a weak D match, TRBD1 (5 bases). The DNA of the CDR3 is TGCGCCAGCAGCTTCCATCTGCAGGGATTTAGCAATCAGCCCCAGCATTTT. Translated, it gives CASSFHLQGFSNQPQHF.